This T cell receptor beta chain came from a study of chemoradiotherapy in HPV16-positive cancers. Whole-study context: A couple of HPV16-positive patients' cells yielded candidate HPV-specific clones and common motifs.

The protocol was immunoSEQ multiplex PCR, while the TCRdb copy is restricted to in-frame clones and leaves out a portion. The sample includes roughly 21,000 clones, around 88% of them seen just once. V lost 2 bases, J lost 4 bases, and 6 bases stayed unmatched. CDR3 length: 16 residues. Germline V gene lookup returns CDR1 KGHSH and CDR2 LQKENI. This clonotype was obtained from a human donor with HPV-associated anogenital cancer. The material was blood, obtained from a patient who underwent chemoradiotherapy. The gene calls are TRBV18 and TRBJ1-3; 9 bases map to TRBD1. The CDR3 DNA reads TGTGCCAGCTCACCAGCCGGGACAGGGCACGGAAACACCATATATTTT. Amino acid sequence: CASSPAGTGHGNTIYF. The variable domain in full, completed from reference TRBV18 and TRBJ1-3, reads NAGVMQNPRHLVRRRGQEARLRCSPMKGHSHVYWYRQLPEEGLKFMVYLQKENIIDESGMPKERFSAEFPKEGPSILRIQQVVRGDSAAYFCASSPAGTGHGNTIYFGEGSWLTVV.